What follows is one T cell receptor beta chain and its context. The antigen is unknown. The CDR3 extends 3 residues past the end of the read, so its final part is completed from the germline J gene. Assay used: immunoSEQ multiplex PCR; TCRdb lists only in-frame clones, some missing. The sample includes about 31,000 clones. The CDR3 loop spans 14 amino acids. Germline loops: CDR1 SGHRS, CDR2 YFSETQ. This sample is part of a study of T cells in women clearing cervical HPV infection. General observations from the study: CIN3+ cases had significantly higher TCR richness than controls; evenness did not differ.

This clonotype was sampled from a woman between 18 and 75 years old with a cervical HPV16 infection that either progressed to CIN3+ or cleared (not recorded which). V gene TRBV5-1 combines with J gene TRBJ2-5, with 8 positions matching TRBD2. The sequenced sample was blood buffy coat. CDR3 loop: CASSLGTSTDTQYF. The covered CDR3 bases are TGCGCCAGCAGCTTGGGGACTAGCACAGATACC.